The 30 T cell receptor beta chains below all came from one sample that was sequenced in a study of response to subunit inactivated influenza vaccine. One entry per CDR3 protein, called by TCRdb with MiXCR from the RT-PCR reads. This table holds roughly 700,000 distinct CDR3 sequences, around 14% found once. Sequenced here: PBMCs from blood, sampled about 13 days after vaccination. These receptors were taken from a man between 45 and 60 years old who received an inactivated influenza vaccine.

CDR3 in amino acids: CAISGSGGSSYEQYF. DNA of the CDR3: TGTGCCATCAGCGGTAGCGGGGGATCCTCCTACGAGCAGTACTTC. V gene TRBV10-3 combines with J gene TRBJ2-7, with 9 positions matching TRBD2. Trimming at V came to 6 bases and at J to 0 bases, leaving 6 bases not matched to a gene. There are 15 residues in the CDR3. The germline CDR1 and CDR2 sequences are ENHRY and SYGVKD.

The chain joins TRBV5-1 to TRBJ2-1, with D maybe TRBD1 (5 bases). Trimming took 0 bases from V and 1 from J, leaving 14 bases between them. Germline V gives CDR1 SGHRS, CDR2 YFSETQ. The CDR3 loop spans 17 amino acids. The CDR3 region is CASSLARQGGSYNEQFF. The CDR3 DNA is TGCGCCAGCAGCTTGGCCCGGCAGGGTGGGTCCTACAATGAGCAGTTCTTC.

V and J are TRBV11-2 and TRBJ2-7; D is unresolved. The V end was cut by 1 base, the J end by 7 bases, with 11 bases between. CDR1 SGHAT and CDR2 FQNNGV come from the germline V gene. This CDR3 has 13 amino acids. The CDR3 loop reads CASSLVPAGEQYF. Written as DNA, the CDR3 is TGTGCCAGCAGCTTAGTGCCAGCAGGAGAGCAGTACTTC.

The rearrangement links TRBV10-3 to TRBJ2-7, with D perhaps TRBD2 (6 bases). The ends were cut back, 4 bases at V and 4 bases at J, with 14 bases in the middle. The V gene's germline CDR1 is ENHRY and CDR2 SYGVKD. The CDR3 has 14 amino acids. Written as DNA, the CDR3 is TGTGCCATCAGTGGACTAGTAGGGCTATACGAGCAGTACTTC. It encodes CAISGLVGLYEQYF.

This clonotype turned up a few times. The chain links TRBV23-1 to TRBJ1-1; TRBD1 might be the D (5 bases). TRBV23-1 is an open reading frame whose function is uncertain. The CDR3 runs to 16 residues. The V end lost 6 bases, the J end lost 1 base, and 18 bases lay between the germline ends. Here the CDR3 DNA reads TGCGCCAGCAGACACACCTTGAGGGACGAGAACACTGAAGCTTTCTTT. Its translation: CASRHTLRDENTEAFF.

This clonotype was observed a handful of times. This rearrangement joins TRBV12-3 or TRBV12-4 to TRBJ2-1, with 12 bases aligning to TRBD2. CDR3 size: 15 residues. Germline trimming cut 6 bases from V and 10 bases from J; bases unmatched to any gene: 10. DNA of the CDR3: TGTGCCAGCAGCCTGACTAGCGGGGGCCTCAGGGAGCAGTTCTTC. Its translation is CASSLTSGGLREQFF.

This sequence joins TRBV6-2 or TRBV6-3 and TRBJ2-3, with D perhaps matching TRBD1 (5 bases). The CDR3 runs to 14 residues. CDR1 is MNHEY, CDR2 SVGEGT, per germline. Trimming stripped 6 bases from V and 0 bases from J, with 10 bases between. Here the CDR3 reads CASSRRQSTDTQYF. CDR3 sequence (DNA): TGTGCCAGCAGCCGCCGACAGAGCACAGATACGCAGTATTTT.

This clonotype was detected only a few times. This rearrangement joins TRBV24-1 to TRBJ2-7, with D uncertain. The V and J ends lost 0 bases and 5 bases respectively, with 19 bases between them. From germline, CDR1 is KGHDR and CDR2 SFDVKD. This CDR3 is 17 amino acids long. CDR3 in amino acids: CATSDLGPGSHRHEQYF. CDR3 sequence (DNA): TGTGCCACCAGTGATTTGGGCCCGGGTTCGCACCGCCACGAGCAGTACTTC.

V usage is TRBV5-5 and J usage is TRBJ2-5, with D possibly being TRBD1 or TRBD2 (5 bases each). The CDR3 is 14 amino acids. Germline CDR1 reads SGHKS; CDR2 reads YYEKEE (reference sequence). V dropped 4 bases and J dropped 3 bases, with 13 bases sitting between them. The CDR3 coding sequence is TGTGCCAGCAGCCCAGGGAGTGCCAAAGAGACCCAGTACTTC. This sequence encodes CASSPGSAKETQYF.

The chain joins TRBV7-9 to TRBJ1-5; D is perhaps TRBD1 (5 bases). The V end lost 3 bases, the J end lost 4 bases, and 16 bases lay between the germline ends. The germline V gene encodes CDR1 SEHNR and CDR2 FQNEAQ (reference sequence). CDR3 length: 16 amino acids. This CDR3 reads CASSLGQGERNQPQHF. The CDR3 nucleotides read TGTGCCAGCAGCTTGGGGCAGGGCGAGAGGAATCAGCCCCAGCATTTT.

A few counts support this clonotype. The chain employs TRBV9 and TRBJ2-1; D unresolved. The germline V gene has CDR1 SGDLS and CDR2 YYNGEE. This CDR3 is built from 15 residues. Trimming shortened V by 1 base and J by 4 bases, and 12 bases separated the two germline ends. The CDR3 sequence is CASSVYERPYNEQFF. The CDR3 DNA reads as TGTGCCAGCAGCGTATACGAGAGGCCGTACAATGAGCAGTTCTTC.

This clonotype occurred a few times. The gene calls are TRBV27 and TRBJ2-7; TRBD1 matches at 12 bases. With V trimmed by 5 bases and J by 7 bases, 15 bases remained unmatched. Germline CDR1 MNHEY, CDR2 SMNVEV (reference sequence). CDR3 length: 17 amino acids. As DNA, the CDR3 is TGTGCCAGCAGTCCCTACCCACTCCGGGACAGGGGGCTAGAGCAGTACTTC. It encodes CASSPYPLRDRGLEQYF.

This clonotype was observed many times. CDR3 protein: CASRKGGDYGYTF. CDR3 nucleotides: TGTGCCAGCAGAAAAGGGGGTGACTATGGCTACACCTTC. This chain uses TRBV6-6 with TRBJ1-2, with TRBD1 as a possible D gene (6 bases). Germline V gene lookup returns CDR1 MNHNY and CDR2 SVGAGI (reference sequence). Trimming cost V 6 bases and J 3 bases, with 11 bases left between them. The length of the CDR3 is 13 residues.

This clonotype came up many times. The genes are TRBV20-1 and TRBJ2-5, with D possibly being TRBD1 or TRBD2 (5 bases each). The CDR3 covers 14 residues. Trimming stripped 6 bases from V and 5 bases from J, with 19 bases between. Germline V CDR1 and CDR2: DFQATT, SNEGSKA (reference sequence). CDR3: CSAAPLSAGETQYF. CDR3 coding DNA: TGCAGTGCCGCCCCTCTTAGCGCAGGGGAGACCCAGTACTTC.

The V and J genes are TRBV27 and TRBJ2-3, with 10 bases lining up with TRBD2. This CDR3 has 16 residues. J lost 4 bases, V lost 4 bases, and 8 bases had no gene match. Germline V CDR1 and CDR2: MNHEY, SMNVEV (reference sequence). The CDR3 DNA follows: TGTGCCAGCAGTTCAGTAGCGGGGGGCTGGGCAGATACGCAGTATTTT. It encodes CASSSVAGGWADTQYF.

This clonotype was counted a few times. The chain recombines TRBV7-2 with TRBJ2-7; D is undetermined. Germline lookup yields CDR1 SGHTA and CDR2 FQGNSA. The length of the CDR3 is 15 residues. The V and J ends lost 5 bases and 2 bases respectively, with 16 bases between them. CDR3 nucleotide sequence: TGTGCCAGCAGCGGACGGCGTTTACCTCCCTACGAGCAGTACTTC. This encodes CASSGRRLPPYEQYF.

The table lists this clonotype with a few counts. This sequence joins TRBV7-2 and TRBJ2-5; tentative D call: TRBD2 (5 bases). Trimming took off 3 bases at V and 1 base at J, with 9 bases between the two ends. The CDR3 extends over 14 amino acids. Germline CDR1 SGHTA, CDR2 FQGNSA. The DNA of the CDR3 is TGTGCCAGCAGCTTTTCGCGGGTCCAAGAGACCCAGTACTTC. Translating it yields CASSFSRVQETQYF.

In its sample, this clonotype was seen a few times. The chain recombines TRBV11-2 with TRBJ2-1; D remains ambiguous. There are 12 residues in the CDR3. CDR1 is SGHAT, CDR2 FQNNGV, per germline. Trimming left V 3 bases short and J 8 bases short, with 8 bases between. CDR3 coding DNA: TGTGCCAGCAGCTTTTGGTCCGATGAGCAGTTCTTC. It is translated as CASSFWSDEQFF.

This chain uses TRBV10-3 with TRBJ2-5; D uncertain. The CDR3 loop spans 14 amino acids. Deletions cut 11 bases from V and 4 bases from J, with 20 bases between. CDR1 is ENHRY, CDR2 SYGVKD, per germline. The CDR3 reads CASCAKSVTETQYF. Written as DNA, the CDR3 is TGTGCCTCCTGTGCTAAATCGGTGACAGAGACCCAGTACTTC.

The V call is TRBV7-2, the J call TRBJ2-7; D is unresolved. The CDR3 length is 14 residues. V gave up 1 base and J gave up 6 bases, with 13 bases separating them. The germline V gene has CDR1 SGHTA and CDR2 FQGNSA. CDR3: CASSLVYESGEQYF. The CDR3 nucleotides read TGTGCCAGCAGCTTAGTTTACGAATCCGGCGAGCAGTACTTC.

V usage is TRBV3-1 and J usage is TRBJ2-2, with 11 bases lining up with TRBD2. Germline V gene sequence: CDR1 LGHDT, CDR2 YNNKEL (reference sequence). CDR3 size: 16 residues. The trim removed 4 bases at V and 2 bases at J, leaving 3 bases unmatched. The CDR3 coding sequence is TGTGCCAGCAGCCGGACTAGCGGGTTCAACACCGGGGAGCTGTTTTTT. Its translation is CASSRTSGFNTGELFF.

Here the CDR3 reads CASSPGGLPKTQYF. The DNA for the CDR3 is TGTGCCAGCAGCCCTGGCGGCCTTCCGAAGACCCAGTACTTC. V gene TRBV7-9 combines with J gene TRBJ2-5, with D unclear. Germline V gene sequence: CDR1 SEHNR, CDR2 FQNEAQ (reference sequence). The germline V and J ends were trimmed by 5 bases and 6 bases, with 16 bases remaining between them. CDR3 length equals 14 residues.

The J gene is TRBJ1-5, the V gene TRBV6-1, with D unclear. The V end was cut by 5 bases, the J end by 1 base, with 6 bases between. Germline loops: CDR1 MNHNS, CDR2 SASEGT. The CDR3 extends over 13 amino acids. Here the CDR3 DNA reads TGTGCCAGCAGTCATGGCAGCAATCAGCCCCAGCATTTT. Translated, it gives CASSHGSNQPQHF.

This clonotype has more than one count but fewer than ten. The chain is built from TRBV7-2 and TRBJ2-7; weak D call: TRBD1 (6 bases). The CDR3 spans 15 residues. Germline CDR1 is SGHTA and CDR2 is FQGNSA. V was clipped by 4 bases and J by 1 base, with 14 bases between them. CDR3 sequence reads: CASSWKADSSYEQYF. The CDR3 DNA is TGTGCCAGCAGCTGGAAAGCGGACAGTTCCTACGAGCAGTACTTC.

This clonotype was seen repeatedly, ten times or more. The chain links TRBV6-2 or TRBV6-3 to TRBJ2-7; 9 bases are a match to TRBD2. This CDR3 contains 14 residues. Germline CDR1 is MNHEY and CDR2 is SVGEGT. J lost 3 bases, V lost 6 bases, and 6 bases had no gene match. CDR3 in amino acids: CASSLSGSVYEQYF. DNA of the CDR3: TGTGCCAGCAGCCTTAGCGGGAGTGTCTACGAGCAGTACTTC.

The V gene is TRBV7-2, the J gene TRBJ2-7; D perhaps matches TRBD2 (5 bases). CDR1 and CDR2 from the germline V gene are SGHTA and FQGNSA. V gave up 1 base and J gave up 4 bases, with 14 bases separating them. The CDR3 has 15 amino acids. In DNA form, the CDR3 reads TGTGCCAGCAGCTTAGTAGTTGAAACGGGGTACGAGCAGTACTTC. Encoded protein: CASSLVVETGYEQYF.

This clonotype was counted a single time. This chain connects TRBV19 to TRBJ1-1; D is possibly TRBD1 (6 bases). CDR1 LNHDA and CDR2 SQIVND come from the germline V gene (reference sequence). CDR3 length equals 14 residues. Trimming left V 1 base short and J 4 bases short, with 10 bases between. DNA for the CDR3: TGTGCCAGTAGTATAGCGGAAGGGGGCACTGAAGCTTTCTTT. Its translation is CASSIAEGGTEAFF.

The rearrangement joins TRBV28 to TRBJ2-2, with D tentatively TRBD1 or TRBD2 (5 bases each). This CDR3 spans 18 amino acids. V lost 2 bases, J lost 4 bases, and 20 bases lay in between. Germline V gene sequence: CDR1 MDHEN, CDR2 SYDVKM. Written as DNA, the CDR3 is TGTGCCAGCAGTTTACCGCGGGTGGGCAGACAGCCCACCGGGGAGCTGTTTTTT. Amino acid sequence: CASSLPRVGRQPTGELFF.

This clonotype was seen a handful of times. This chain joins TRBV7-9 and TRBJ2-7, with unresolved D. Trimming stripped 4 bases from V and 1 base from J, with 11 bases between. Germline V lookup: CDR1 SEHNR, CDR2 FQNEAQ (reference sequence). This CDR3 comprises 14 residues. The DNA of the CDR3 is TGTGCCAGCAGCTCAGGACCACGATCCTACGAGCAGTACTTC. This sequence encodes CASSSGPRSYEQYF.

The chain carries TRBV4-3 and TRBJ2-5; 10 nucleotides align to TRBD2. V dropped 0 bases and J dropped 3; count of bases not matched to a gene: 1. Germline CDR1 LGHNA, CDR2 YSLEER. The CDR3 runs 15 residues. CDR3 bases: TGCGCCAGCAGCCAAGATGGACTAGCGGAAGAGACCCAGTACTTC. Translation gives CASSQDGLAEETQYF.